The present entry profiles one T cell receptor (beta chain) with its context. As yet, its antigen is unknown. The data belong to a study of T cell responses to AZD1222 COVID-19 vaccine. Overall study findings and caveats: A mostly white British donor set with more females was recruited, and clonal diversity was possibly underestimated.

Using immunoSEQ multiplex PCR, the repertoire was profiled, and TCRdb retains in-frame clones only, with some absent. The sample records some 200,000 clones, roughly 92% being singletons. Second-dose intervals near 4 or 12 weeks were combined. Germline V lookup: CDR1 SGDLS, CDR2 YYNGEE. The V gene lost 0 bases and the J gene lost 7 bases, with 5 bases spanning the gap. The CDR3 loop spans 13 amino acids. This specimen was peripheral blood, taken 28 days after the second AZD1222 dose. The chain uses TRBV9 and TRBJ1-6; D remains unclear. The sequence was collected from an adult who received the AZD1222 COVID-19 vaccine. DNA of the CDR3: TGTGCCAGCAGCGTAGGGATGAATTCACCCCTCCACTTT. Protein: CASSVGMNSPLHF.